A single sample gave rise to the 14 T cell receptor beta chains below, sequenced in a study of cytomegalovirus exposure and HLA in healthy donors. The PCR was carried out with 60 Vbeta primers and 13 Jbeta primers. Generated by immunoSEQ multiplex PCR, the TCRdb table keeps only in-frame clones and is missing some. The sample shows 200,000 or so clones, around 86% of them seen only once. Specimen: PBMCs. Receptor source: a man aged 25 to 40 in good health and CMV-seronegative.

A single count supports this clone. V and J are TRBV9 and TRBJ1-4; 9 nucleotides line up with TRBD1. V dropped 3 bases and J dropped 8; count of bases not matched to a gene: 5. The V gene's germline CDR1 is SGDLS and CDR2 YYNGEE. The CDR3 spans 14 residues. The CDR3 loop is CASSADRGGEKLFF. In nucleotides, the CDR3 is TGTGCCAGCAGCGCCGACAGGGGGGGAGAAAAACTGTTTTTT.

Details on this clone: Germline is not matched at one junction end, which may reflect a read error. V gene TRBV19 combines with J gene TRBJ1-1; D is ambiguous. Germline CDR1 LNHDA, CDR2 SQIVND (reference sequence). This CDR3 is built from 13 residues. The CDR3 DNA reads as TGTGCCAGTATGTGGACGGGGAACACTGAGGCTTTCTTT. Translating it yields CASMWTGNTEAFF. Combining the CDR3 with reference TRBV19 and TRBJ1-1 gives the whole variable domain DGGITQSPKYLFRKEGQNVTLSCEQNLNHDAMYWYRQDPGQGLRLIYYSQIVNDFQKGDIAEGYSVSREKKESFPLTVTSAQKNPTAFYLCASMWTGNTEAFFGQGTRLTVV.

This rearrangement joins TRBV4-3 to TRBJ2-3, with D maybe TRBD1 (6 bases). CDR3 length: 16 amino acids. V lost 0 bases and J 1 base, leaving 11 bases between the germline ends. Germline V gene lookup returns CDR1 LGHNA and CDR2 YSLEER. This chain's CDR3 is CASSQEAYRGTDTQYF. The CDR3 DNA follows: TGCGCCAGCAGCCAAGAAGCTTACAGGGGCACAGATACGCAGTATTTT.

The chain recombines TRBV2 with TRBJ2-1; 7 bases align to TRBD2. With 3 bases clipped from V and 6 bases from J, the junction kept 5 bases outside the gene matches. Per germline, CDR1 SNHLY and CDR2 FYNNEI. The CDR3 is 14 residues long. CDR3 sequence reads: CASSDEGGFNEQFF. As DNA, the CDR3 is TGTGCCAGCAGTGATGAGGGAGGGTTCAATGAGCAGTTCTTC. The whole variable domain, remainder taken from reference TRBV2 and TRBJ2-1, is EPEVTQTPSHQVTQMGQEVILRCVPISNHLYFYWYRQILGQKVEFLVSFYNNEISEKSEIFDDQFSVERPDGSNFTLKIRSTKLEDSAMYFCASSDEGGFNEQFFGPGTRLTVL.

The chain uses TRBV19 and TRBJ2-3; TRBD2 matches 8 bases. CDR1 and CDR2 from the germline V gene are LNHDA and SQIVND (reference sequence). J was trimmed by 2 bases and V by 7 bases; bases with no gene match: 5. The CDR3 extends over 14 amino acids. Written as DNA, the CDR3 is TGTGCCAGTAATCCGGGACTAGACACAGATACGCAGTATTTT. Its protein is CASNPGLDTDTQYF.

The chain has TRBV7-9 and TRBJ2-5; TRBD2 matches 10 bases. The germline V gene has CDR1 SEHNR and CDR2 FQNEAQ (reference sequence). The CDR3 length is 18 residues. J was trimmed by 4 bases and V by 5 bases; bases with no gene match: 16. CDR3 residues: CASSPRLAGLVRGETQYF. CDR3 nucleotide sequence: TGTGCCAGCAGCCCAAGACTAGCGGGTCTTGTACGCGGAGAGACCCAGTACTTC.

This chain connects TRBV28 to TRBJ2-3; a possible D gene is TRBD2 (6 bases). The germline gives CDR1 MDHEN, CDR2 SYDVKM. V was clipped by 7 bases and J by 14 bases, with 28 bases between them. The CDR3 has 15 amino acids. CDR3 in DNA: TGTGCCAGCACTCCCTGGGGGGAGGCAGGGACCTGGGGGTATTTT. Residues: CASTPWGEAGTWGYF.

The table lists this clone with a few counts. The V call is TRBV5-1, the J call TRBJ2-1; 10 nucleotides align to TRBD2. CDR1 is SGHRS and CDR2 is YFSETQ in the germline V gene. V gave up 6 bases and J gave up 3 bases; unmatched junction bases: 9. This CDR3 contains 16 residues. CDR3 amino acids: CASKELAGAVYNEQFF. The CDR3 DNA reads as TGCGCCAGCAAGGAGCTAGCGGGAGCTGTCTACAATGAGCAGTTCTTC.

The CDR3 coding sequence is TGTGCCAGTATCAGCGGGGGGGCCCAAGAGACCCAGTACTTC. This encodes CASISGGAQETQYF. J is TRBJ2-5 and V is TRBV6-6; 10 bases match TRBD2. The length of the CDR3 is 14 residues. Per germline, CDR1 MNHNY and CDR2 SVGAGI (reference sequence). J was trimmed by 1 base and V by 9 bases; bases with no gene match: 5.

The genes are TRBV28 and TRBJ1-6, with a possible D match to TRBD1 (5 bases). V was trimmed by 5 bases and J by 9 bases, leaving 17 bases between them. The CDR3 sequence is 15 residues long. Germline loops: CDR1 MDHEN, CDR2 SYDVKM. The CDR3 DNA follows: TGTGCCAGCAGTCCAGGGTACGACCTTGGTTCACCCCTCCACTTT. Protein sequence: CASSPGYDLGSPLHF.

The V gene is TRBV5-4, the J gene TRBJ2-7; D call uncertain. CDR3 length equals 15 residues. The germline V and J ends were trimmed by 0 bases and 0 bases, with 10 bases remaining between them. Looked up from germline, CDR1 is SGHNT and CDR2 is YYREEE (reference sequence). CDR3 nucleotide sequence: TGTGCCAGCAGCTTGGAGCCGGTTCTCTCCTACGAGCAGTACTTC. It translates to CASSLEPVLSYEQYF.

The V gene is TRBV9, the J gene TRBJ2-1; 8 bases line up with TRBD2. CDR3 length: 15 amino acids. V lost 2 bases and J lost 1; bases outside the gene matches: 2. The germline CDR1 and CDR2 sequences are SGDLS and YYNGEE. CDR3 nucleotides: TGTGCCAGCAGCGTCGTAGCGGGATCCTACAATGAGCAGTTCTTC. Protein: CASSVVAGSYNEQFF.

The DNA of the CDR3 is TGTGCCAGCAGCCCTCGACAGGGTTCTGTCTACGAGCAGTACTTC. Its translation is CASSPRQGSVYEQYF. The chain uses TRBV7-2 and TRBJ2-7; 7 bases match TRBD1. CDR1 is SGHTA and CDR2 is FQGNSA in the germline V gene. The CDR3 is 15 residues long. V dropped 5 bases and J dropped 3; count of bases not matched to a gene: 10. Complete variable domain (other parts from reference TRBV7-2 and TRBJ2-7): GAGVSQSPSNKVTEKGKDVELRCDPISGHTALYWYRQSLGQGLEFLIYFQGNSAPDKSGLPSDRFSAERTGGSVSTLTIQRTQQEDSAVYLCASSPRQGSVYEQYFGPGTRLTVT.

The CDR3 DNA reads as TGTGCCAGCAGTTTATTTACAGGGCCCTCTGGAAACACCATATATTTT. Protein product: CASSLFTGPSGNTIYF. The rearrangement links TRBV28 to TRBJ1-3; possibly TRBD1 for D (6 bases). Trimming stripped 1 base from V and 0 bases from J, with 10 bases between. Germline V lookup: CDR1 MDHEN, CDR2 SYDVKM. The CDR3 has 16 residues.